Below are 29 T cell receptor beta chains sequenced from a single sample in a study of identical twins. Via MiXCR, TCRdb re-called the 5' RACE reads, giving one row per CDR3 protein. In the table there are 450,000 or so distinct CDR3 sequences, less than 25% of which are singletons. These records were also assigned to another study, of T cells expressing NK-cell markers.

The sequencing sample was made of CD4+ T cells sorted from blood. Receptors originate from a woman under 30 in good health.

The chain employs TRBV7-8 and TRBJ2-1; D could derive from TRBD1 or TRBD2 (5 bases each). The CDR3 covers 14 residues. V lost 1 base, J lost 9 bases, and 13 bases lay in between. Germline V gene data show CDR1 as SGHVS and CDR2 as FQNEAQ. Here the CDR3 reads CASSLGGSLIEQFF. DNA of the CDR3: TGTGCCAGCAGCTTAGGGGGGAGTTTGATTGAGCAGTTCTTC.

This clonotype was observed at least ten times. J is TRBJ2-7 and V is TRBV4-3; 7 bases agree with TRBD2. V lost 1 base to trimming and J lost 2 bases; unmatched junction nucleotides: 2. The CDR3 has 14 residues. Looked up from germline, CDR1 is LGHNA and CDR2 is YSLEER. The CDR3 DNA is TGCGCCAGCAGCCAAGGCGCGGGAGCCTACGAGCAGTACTTC. This sequence encodes CASSQGAGAYEQYF.

This clonotype was counted a few times. The V call is TRBV2, the J call TRBJ2-7; 13 bases are a match to TRBD2. Trimming took 6 bases from V and 0 from J; bases not matched to a gene: 2. Germline V gene data show CDR1 as SNHLY and CDR2 as FYNNEI. The CDR3 is 15 amino acids. The CDR3, as DNA: TGTGCCAGCAGGGGGACTAGCGGGGCCTCCTACGAGCAGTACTTC. Protein product: CASRGTSGASYEQYF.

In its sample, this clonotype was seen a few times. V gene TRBV5-1 combines with J gene TRBJ2-7; TRBD2 is a possible D gene (6 bases). CDR3 length: 15 amino acids. Germline CDR1 SGHRS, CDR2 YFSETQ. Trimming stripped 0 bases from V and 3 bases from J, with 13 bases between. The CDR3 region has the DNA TGCGCCAGCAGCTTGGGCGGGGTCTTGGACTACGAGCAGTACTTC. Translation: CASSLGGVLDYEQYF.

There are a few counts of this clonotype. This CDR3 is CASSPGLAGGPAEQFF. The CDR3 DNA reads as TGCGCCAGCAGCCCGGGACTAGCGGGGGGGCCAGCAGAGCAGTTCTTC. The chain couples TRBV5-1 to TRBJ2-1; TRBD2 aligns across 16 bases. There are 16 residues in the CDR3. V lost 4 bases, J lost 10 bases, and 8 bases stayed unmatched. Looked up from germline, CDR1 is SGHRS and CDR2 is YFSETQ. Full variable domain (remainder filled in from reference TRBV5-1 and TRBJ2-1): KAGVTQTPRYLIKTRGQQVTLSCSPISGHRSVSWYQQTPGQGLQFLFEYFSETQRNKGNFPGRFSGRQFSNSRSEMNVSTLELGDSALYLCASSPGLAGGPAEQFFGPGTRLTVL.

The chain carries TRBV5-1 and TRBJ1-6; D remains ambiguous. The CDR3 has 13 residues. V lost 4 bases to trimming and J lost 10 bases, with 12 bases between them. Looked up from germline, CDR1 is SGHRS and CDR2 is YFSETQ. The CDR3 spells CASSVDQESPLHF. CDR3 DNA sequence: TGCGCCAGCAGCGTGGACCAGGAGTCACCCCTCCACTTT.

The chain links TRBV5-5 to TRBJ2-7; a weak D match, TRBD1 (5 bases). The length of the CDR3 is 16 residues. From germline, CDR1 is SGHKS and CDR2 YYEKEE (reference sequence). V was shortened by 0 bases and J by 1 base, with 14 bases between the two germline ends. CDR3 amino acids: CASSLEPTASSYEQYF. The CDR3, as DNA: TGTGCCAGCAGCTTGGAGCCGACAGCTTCATCCTACGAGCAGTACTTC.

The V gene is TRBV6-5, the J gene TRBJ1-3; no reliable D call. Germline V gives CDR1 MNHEY, CDR2 SVGAGI. The CDR3 consists of 14 residues. The ends were cut back, 2 bases at V and 8 bases at J, with 13 bases in the middle. DNA for the CDR3: TGTGCCAGCAGTTACGGCACTCTGGGTGACACCATATATTTT. Translating it yields CASSYGTLGDTIYF.

This clonotype was seen only a few times. CDR3 protein: CASSLEKQYSVAKNIQYF. DNA of the CDR3: TGCGCCAGCAGCTTGGAGAAGCAGTACTCCGTCGCCAAAAACATTCAGTACTTC. The rearrangement uses TRBV5-1 and TRBJ2-4; D remains ambiguous. V lost 0 bases and J lost 1, with 17 bases in between. Germline CDR1 SGHRS, CDR2 YFSETQ. This CDR3 is built from 18 residues.

This clonotype was observed a handful of times. V and J are TRBV4-3 and TRBJ2-7; 7 nucleotides line up with TRBD2. Per germline, CDR1 LGHNA and CDR2 YSLEER. The ends lost 0 bases at V and 8 bases at J; junction bases unmatched: 16. There are 17 residues in the CDR3. The CDR3 region is CASSQDARGGRAAKQYF. The CDR3 bases are TGCGCCAGCAGCCAAGATGCTCGGGGTGGGAGGGCCGCTAAGCAGTACTTC.

The chain combines TRBV5-6 with TRBJ1-4; D is ambiguous. This CDR3 is built from 13 residues. The germline gives CDR1 SGHDT, CDR2 YYEEEE. V shed 3 bases and J shed 8 bases, with 11 bases lying between them. CDR3 sequence (DNA): TGTGCCAGCAGCTCGTGGTCGGGCGAAAAACTGTTTTTT. This gives the protein CASSSWSGEKLFF.

The chain recombines TRBV18 with TRBJ1-4; the D gene is possibly TRBD1 (6 bases). CDR1 and CDR2 (germline): KGHSH, LQKENI. Trimming cost V 6 bases and J 5 bases, with 10 bases left between them. This CDR3 contains 13 residues. CDR3 sequence (DNA): TGTGCCAGCTCCGAAGGGGGGAATGAAAAACTGTTTTTT. This gives the protein CASSEGGNEKLFF. The full variable domain, its missing parts supplied by reference TRBV18 and TRBJ1-4, is NAGVMQNPRHLVRRRGQEARLRCSPMKGHSHVYWYRQLPEEGLKFMVYLQKENIIDESGMPKERFSAEFPKEGPSILRIQQVVRGDSAAYFCASSEGGNEKLFFGSGTQLSVL.

The chain recombines TRBV6-1 with TRBJ2-7; D possibly matches TRBD1 or TRBD2 (6 bases each). Germline CDR1 reads MNHNS; CDR2 reads SASEGT. The CDR3 totals 17 residues. Between the trimmed V and J ends, which lost 8 bases and 1 base, there was a span of 24 bases. The CDR3 reads CASLPGTAVGGSYEQYF. CDR3 nucleotides: TGTGCCAGCTTACCCGGGACTGCGGTAGGGGGTTCCTACGAGCAGTACTTC.

The V gene is TRBV20-1, the J gene TRBJ2-3; 13 positions agree with TRBD2. CDR3 length equals 16 residues. From germline, CDR1 is DFQATT and CDR2 SNEGSKA (reference sequence). V dropped 5 bases and J dropped 0; count of bases not matched to a gene: 5. CDR3 bases: TGCAGTGCTGTCAAACTAGCGGGAGGGAGCACAGATACGCAGTATTTT. Translated: CSAVKLAGGSTDTQYF.

V usage is TRBV5-1 and J usage is TRBJ2-7; TRBD1 agrees at 10 bases. Trimming took 2 bases from V and 7 from J; bases not matched to a gene: 6. Germline V gives CDR1 SGHRS, CDR2 YFSETQ. The CDR3 contains 14 residues. The CDR3: CASSFGGTGAEQYF. The CDR3 DNA reads TGCGCCAGCAGCTTTGGCGGGACAGGGGCGGAGCAGTACTTC.

This clonotype was detected only a few times. The chain couples TRBV6-5 to TRBJ2-1; tentatively, D is TRBD2 (5 bases). The germline gives CDR1 MNHEY, CDR2 SVGAGI. Trimming removed 6 bases at V and 5 bases at J, with 8 bases between. This CDR3 region has 12 residues. The CDR3 region has the DNA TGTGCCAGCAGGGAGAGGGACAATGAGCAGTTCTTC. Protein product: CASRERDNEQFF.

The table lists this clonotype with a count of one. The rearrangement uses TRBV7-9 and TRBJ2-6; D is uncertain. V dropped 5 bases and J dropped 0 bases, with 8 bases sitting between them. Germline CDR1 is SEHNR and CDR2 is FQNEAQ (reference sequence). The CDR3 covers 15 residues. CDR3 DNA: TGTGCCAGCAGCCCATACAGCTCTGGGGCCAACGTCCTGACTTTC. This gives the protein CASSPYSSGANVLTF.

This clonotype was seen a few times. The J gene is TRBJ2-3, the V gene TRBV7-7, with 11 nucleotides matching TRBD2. This CDR3 is 14 amino acids long. Germline V CDR1 and CDR2: SSHAT, FNYEAQ (reference sequence). Trimming took 4 bases from V and 6 from J; bases not matched to a gene: 3. The CDR3 sequence: CASSSASGGDTQYF. Written as DNA, the CDR3 is TGTGCCAGCAGCTCGGCTAGCGGGGGGGATACGCAGTATTTT.

This clonotype appeared a few times. The rearrangement joins TRBV30 to TRBJ2-4, with a possible D match to TRBD2 (6 bases). Trimming cost V 3 bases and J 9 bases, with 15 bases left between them. The CDR3 runs 13 residues. CDR1 is GTSNPN and CDR2 is SVGIG in the germline V gene (reference sequence). The CDR3 here is CAWSPRLEGIQYF. DNA for the CDR3: TGTGCCTGGAGCCCCCGACTAGAGGGCATTCAGTACTTC.

This clonotype was counted a few times. The V call is TRBV3-1, the J call TRBJ2-6; no firm D call. The ends were cut back, 1 base at V and 0 bases at J, with 10 bases in the middle. Germline loops: CDR1 LGHDT, CDR2 YNNKEL (reference sequence). CDR3 length: 17 residues. CDR3 in amino acids: CASSQALDASGANVLTF. CDR3 bases: TGTGCCAGCAGCCAAGCCTTGGACGCCTCTGGGGCCAACGTCCTGACTTTC.

In this sample, this clonotype turned up a few times. V gene TRBV12-5 combines with J gene TRBJ2-3; 11 bases align to TRBD2. Germline CDR1 is LGHNT and CDR2 is FRNRAP. Germline trimming cut 0 bases from V and 9 bases from J; bases unmatched to any gene: 8. This CDR3 contains 16 residues. CDR3 in amino acids: CASGLVVTSGRDTQYF. CDR3 coding DNA: TGTGCTAGTGGTTTGGTAGTAACTAGCGGGAGAGACACGCAGTATTTT.

In its sample, this clonotype was seen a few times. The chain links TRBV12-3 or TRBV12-4 to TRBJ1-1; the D gene is possibly TRBD1 (6 bases). The V end lost 4 bases, the J end lost 5 bases, and 11 bases lay between the germline ends. The length of the CDR3 is 13 residues. In DNA, the CDR3 is TGTGCCAGCAGTTACAGGGTAGAAACTGAAGCTTTCTTT. This sequence encodes CASSYRVETEAFF.

This rearrangement joins TRBV12-3 or TRBV12-4 to TRBJ2-5; TRBD1 might be the D (6 bases). The germline V and J ends were trimmed by 6 bases and 1 base, with 12 bases remaining between them. The CDR3 is 14 amino acids. The CDR3 bases are TGTGCCAGCAGAGAACAGGGTCGCCAAGAGACCCAGTACTTC. It yields the protein CASREQGRQETQYF.

The chain couples TRBV12-3 or TRBV12-4 to TRBJ2-2, with 8 bases matching TRBD2. The trim removed 7 bases at V and 6 bases at J, leaving 1 base unmatched. The CDR3 length is 12 residues. The CDR3 reads CASTGGAGELFF. The DNA for the CDR3 is TGTGCCAGCACCGGGGGGGCCGGGGAGCTGTTTTTT.

This clonotype was recorded a few times. The chain joins TRBV7-9 to TRBJ2-7, with TRBD1 as a possible D gene (5 bases). CDR1 and CDR2 (germline): SEHNR, FQNEAQ (reference sequence). The germline V and J ends were trimmed by 2 bases and 1 base, with 15 bases remaining between them. This CDR3 is 16 amino acids long. In nucleotides, the CDR3 is TGTGCCAGCAGCTTATCGTTGGGGCTTACATCCTACGAGCAGTACTTC. It is translated as CASSLSLGLTSYEQYF.

This clonotype has more than one count but fewer than ten. This sequence joins TRBV5-1 and TRBJ2-7, with 8 bases fitting TRBD1. V was pared by 4 bases and J by 3 bases, with 9 bases of the junction left unmatched. The CDR3 is 15 amino acids. Germline CDR1 and CDR2: SGHRS and YFSETQ. Here the CDR3 reads CASSPLQGESYEQYF. CDR3 nucleotides: TGCGCCAGCAGCCCATTACAGGGGGAAAGCTACGAGCAGTACTTC. Drawing the rest from reference TRBV5-1 and TRBJ2-7, the complete variable domain is KAGVTQTPRYLIKTRGQQVTLSCSPISGHRSVSWYQQTPGQGLQFLFEYFSETQRNKGNFPGRFSGRQFSNSRSEMNVSTLELGDSALYLCASSPLQGESYEQYFGPGTRLTVT.

The table lists this clonotype with a few counts. The chain employs TRBV10-2 and TRBJ1-1; unclear D gene. The CDR3 has 13 residues. Germline-derived CDR1 and CDR2 are WSHSY and SAAADI. Trimming shortened V by 2 bases and J by 4 bases, and 8 bases separated the two germline ends. The CDR3 DNA reads TGCGCCAGCAGTGAGGCAGCCCCCACTGAAGCTTTCTTT. The encoded protein is CASSEAAPTEAFF.

The chain employs TRBV4-2 and TRBJ2-5, with 7 bases aligning to TRBD1. The CDR3 runs 15 residues. The J segment lost 2 bases and the V segment lost 4 bases, leaving 7 bases of the junction unmatched. Germline V lookup: CDR1 LGHNA, CDR2 YNFKEQ. CDR3 nucleotides: TGTGCCAGCAGCCGATCATCGACAGGGCAAGAGACCCAGTACTTC. It codes for CASSRSSTGQETQYF.

The gene calls are TRBV7-9 and TRBJ2-7, with TRBD2 matching 8 bases. CDR1 is SEHNR, CDR2 FQNEAQ, per germline (reference sequence). Germline trimming cut 5 bases from V and 3 bases from J; bases unmatched to any gene: 6. CDR3 size: 14 residues. DNA of the CDR3: TGTGCCAGCAGCCCTCCGGGACTAGACTACGAGCAGTACTTC. Protein product: CASSPPGLDYEQYF.